This T cell receptor (beta chain) was obtained from a study of blood T cell repertoires in COVID-19. Study details: PBMCs, B-cell-depleted T cells, or T cells were the source of the cDNA or gDNA that made up the material.

This CDR3 is built from 15 residues. Germline V gene lookup returns CDR1 SNHLY and CDR2 FYNNEI. Trimming took off 2 bases at V and 8 bases at J, with 13 bases between the two ends. Original data processing: Reference gene primer amplification in the assay estimated nucleated cell counts. Using immunoSEQ multiplex PCR, the repertoire was profiled, and TCRdb retains in-frame clones only, with some absent. V, J and clone size were drawn from that table, and D and trimming were deduced from the DNA. The sample records about 140,000 clones, approximately 86% being singletons. J is TRBJ1-6 and V is TRBV2, with D possibly being TRBD1 (5 bases). Sequenced sample: peripheral blood. The sequence was obtained from a human donor in a cohort sampled during active COVID-19. CDR3 loop: CASSELAGSDSPLHF. CDR3 coding DNA: TGTGCCAGCAGTGAATTGGCAGGGTCTGATTCACCCCTCCACTTT.